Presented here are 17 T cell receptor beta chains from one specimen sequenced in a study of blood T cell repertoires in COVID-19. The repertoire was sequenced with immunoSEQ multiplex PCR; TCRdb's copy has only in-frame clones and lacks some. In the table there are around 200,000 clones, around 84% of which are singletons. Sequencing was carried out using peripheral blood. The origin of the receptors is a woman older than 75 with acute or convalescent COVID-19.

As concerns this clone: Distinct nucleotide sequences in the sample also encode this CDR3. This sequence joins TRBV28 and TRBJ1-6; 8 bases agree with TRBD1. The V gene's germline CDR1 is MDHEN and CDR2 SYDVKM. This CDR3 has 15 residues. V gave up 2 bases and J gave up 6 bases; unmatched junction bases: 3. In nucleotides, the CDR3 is TGTGCCAGCAGTTTAGGACAGGGAGGTAATTCACCCCTCCACTTT. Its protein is CASSLGQGGNSPLHF.

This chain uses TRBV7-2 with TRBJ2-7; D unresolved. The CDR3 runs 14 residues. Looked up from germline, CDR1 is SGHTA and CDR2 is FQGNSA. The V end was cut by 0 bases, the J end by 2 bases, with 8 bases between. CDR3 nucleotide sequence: TGTGCCAGCAGCTTAGCGAGGCAGACCTACGAGCAGTACTTC. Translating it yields CASSLARQTYEQYF.

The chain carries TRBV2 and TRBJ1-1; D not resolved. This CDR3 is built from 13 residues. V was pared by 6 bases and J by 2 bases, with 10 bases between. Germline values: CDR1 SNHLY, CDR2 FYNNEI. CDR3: CASSASVNTEAFF. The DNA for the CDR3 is TGTGCCAGCAGCGCCTCAGTCAACACTGAAGCTTTCTTT.

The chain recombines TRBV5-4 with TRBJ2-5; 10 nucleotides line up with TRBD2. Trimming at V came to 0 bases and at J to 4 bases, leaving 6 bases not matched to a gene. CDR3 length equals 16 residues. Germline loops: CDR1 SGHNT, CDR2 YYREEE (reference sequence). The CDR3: CASSLGSGRAIETQYF. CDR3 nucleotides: TGTGCCAGCAGCTTGGGAAGCGGGAGGGCCATAGAGACCCAGTACTTC.

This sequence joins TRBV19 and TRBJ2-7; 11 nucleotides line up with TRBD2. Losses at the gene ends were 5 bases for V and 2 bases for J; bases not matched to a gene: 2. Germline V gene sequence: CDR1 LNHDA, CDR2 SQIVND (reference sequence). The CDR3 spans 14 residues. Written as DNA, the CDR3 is TGTGCCAGTAGTCTAGCGGGAGGTCCCTACGAGCAGTACTTC. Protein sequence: CASSLAGGPYEQYF.

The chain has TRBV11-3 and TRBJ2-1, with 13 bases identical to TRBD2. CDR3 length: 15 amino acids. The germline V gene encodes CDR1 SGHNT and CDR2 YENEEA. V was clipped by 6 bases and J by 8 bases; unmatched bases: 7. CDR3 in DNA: TGTGCCAGCAGTCGACTAGCGGGAGGTAGGGATGAGCAGTTCTTC. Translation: CASSRLAGGRDEQFF.

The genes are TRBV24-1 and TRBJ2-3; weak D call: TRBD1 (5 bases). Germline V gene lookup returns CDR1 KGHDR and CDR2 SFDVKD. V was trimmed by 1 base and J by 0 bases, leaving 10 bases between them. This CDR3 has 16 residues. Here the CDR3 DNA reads TGTGCCACCAGTGATTTCGGCAGGGCTAGCACAGATACGCAGTATTTT. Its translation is CATSDFGRASTDTQYF.

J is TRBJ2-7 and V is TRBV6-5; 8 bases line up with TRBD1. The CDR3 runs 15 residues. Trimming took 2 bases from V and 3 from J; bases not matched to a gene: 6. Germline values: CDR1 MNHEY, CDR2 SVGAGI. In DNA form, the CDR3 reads TGTGCCAGCAGTTACACCGGGACAGGAGACTACGAGCAGTACTTC. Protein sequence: CASSYTGTGDYEQYF.

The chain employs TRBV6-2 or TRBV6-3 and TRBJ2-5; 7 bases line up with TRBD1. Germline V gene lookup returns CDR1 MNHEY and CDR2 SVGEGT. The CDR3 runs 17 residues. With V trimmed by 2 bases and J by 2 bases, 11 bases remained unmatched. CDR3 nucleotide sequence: TGTGCCAGCAGTTACGCCACTGGACAGGTTTGGCAAGAGACCCAGTACTTC. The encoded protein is CASSYATGQVWQETQYF.

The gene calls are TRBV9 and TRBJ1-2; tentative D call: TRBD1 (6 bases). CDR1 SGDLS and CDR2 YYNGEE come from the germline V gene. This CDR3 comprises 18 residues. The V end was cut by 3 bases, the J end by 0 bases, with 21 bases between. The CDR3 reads CASSDRRPTTGTNYGYTF. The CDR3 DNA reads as TGTGCCAGCAGCGACCGCCGCCCCACTACAGGGACTAACTATGGCTACACCTTC.

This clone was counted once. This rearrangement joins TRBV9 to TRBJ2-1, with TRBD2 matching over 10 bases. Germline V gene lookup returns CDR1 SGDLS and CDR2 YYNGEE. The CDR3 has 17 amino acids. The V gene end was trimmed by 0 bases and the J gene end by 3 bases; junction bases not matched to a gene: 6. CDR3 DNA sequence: TGTGCCAGCAGCGTAGCAGAGGGACTAGCGAACTACAATGAGCAGTTCTTC. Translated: CASSVAEGLANYNEQFF.

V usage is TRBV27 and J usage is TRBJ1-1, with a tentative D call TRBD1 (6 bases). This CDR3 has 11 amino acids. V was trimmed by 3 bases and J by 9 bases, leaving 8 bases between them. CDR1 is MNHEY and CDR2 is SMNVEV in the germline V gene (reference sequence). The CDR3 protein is CASSFRDKAFF. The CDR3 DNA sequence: TGTGCCAGCAGTTTCCGGGACAAAGCTTTCTTT.

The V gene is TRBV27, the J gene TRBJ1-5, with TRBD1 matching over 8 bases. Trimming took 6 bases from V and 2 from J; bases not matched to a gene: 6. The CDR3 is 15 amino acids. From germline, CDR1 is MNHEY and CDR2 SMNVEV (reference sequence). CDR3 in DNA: TGTGCCAGCAGAGAACCGGGACAGGGCAATCAGCCCCAGCATTTT. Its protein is CASREPGQGNQPQHF.

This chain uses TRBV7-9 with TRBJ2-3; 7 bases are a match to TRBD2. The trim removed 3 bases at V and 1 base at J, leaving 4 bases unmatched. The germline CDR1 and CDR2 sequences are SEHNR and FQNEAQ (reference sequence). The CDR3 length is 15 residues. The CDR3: CASSLRGGGTDTQYF. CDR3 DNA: TGTGCCAGCAGCTTGAGGGGAGGGGGCACAGATACGCAGTATTTT.

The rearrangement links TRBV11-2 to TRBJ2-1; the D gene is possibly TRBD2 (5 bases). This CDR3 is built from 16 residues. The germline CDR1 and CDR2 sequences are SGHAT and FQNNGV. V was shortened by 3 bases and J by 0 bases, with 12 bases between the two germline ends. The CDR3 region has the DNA TGTGCCAGCAGCTTGATATCGGGGTACTCCTACAATGAGCAGTTCTTC. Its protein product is CASSLISGYSYNEQFF.

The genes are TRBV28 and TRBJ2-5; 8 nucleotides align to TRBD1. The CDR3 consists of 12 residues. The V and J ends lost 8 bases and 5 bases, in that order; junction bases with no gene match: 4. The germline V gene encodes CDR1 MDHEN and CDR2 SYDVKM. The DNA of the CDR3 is TGTGCCAGCGGACAGGGAAGGGAGACCCAGTACTTC. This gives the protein CASGQGRETQYF.

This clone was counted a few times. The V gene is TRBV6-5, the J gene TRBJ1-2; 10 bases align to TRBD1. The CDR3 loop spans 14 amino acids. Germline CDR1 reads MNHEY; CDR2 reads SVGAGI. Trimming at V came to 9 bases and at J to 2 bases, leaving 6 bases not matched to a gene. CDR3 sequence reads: CASRLDRGNYGYTF. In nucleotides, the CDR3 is TGTGCCAGTCGTTTGGACAGGGGGAACTATGGCTACACCTTC.